A single sample gave rise to the 29 T cell receptor beta chains below, sequenced in a study of T cell responses to AZD1222 COVID-19 vaccine. TCRdb's copy holds only in-frame clones and misses some; the assay was immunoSEQ multiplex PCR. Of roughly 150,000 clones in the sample, approximately 91% were seen once. The sample in question was peripheral blood, obtained 28 days after the second AZD1222 dose. These TCRs come from an adult who received the AZD1222 COVID-19 vaccine.

The chain employs TRBV6-2 or TRBV6-3 and TRBJ1-3, with D maybe TRBD1 (6 bases). The length of the CDR3 is 14 residues. Germline assignment: CDR1 MNHEY and CDR2 SVGEGT. V lost 2 bases to trimming and J lost 4 bases, with 9 bases between them. The CDR3 DNA sequence: TGTGCCAGCAGTTACGGCGGGGGCGGAAACACCATATATTTT. Residues: CASSYGGGGNTIYF.

This clone was observed once. The chain recombines TRBV5-1 with TRBJ1-5; the match to TRBD1 covers 7 bases. Looked up from germline, CDR1 is SGHRS and CDR2 is YFSETQ. The CDR3 is 15 residues long. The J segment lost 11 bases and the V segment lost 0 bases, leaving 11 bases of the junction unmatched. CDR3 DNA sequence: TGCGCCAGCAGCTTGGGACAAGGGGGCAATTTAGCCCAGCATTTT. This translates into CASSLGQGGNLAQHF.

The chain uses TRBV4-1 and TRBJ2-7; 11 nucleotides agree with TRBD2. CDR1 is MGHRA and CDR2 is YSYEKL in the germline V gene. The CDR3 is made up of 17 amino acids. Trimming cost V 1 base and J 0 bases; bases outside gene matches: 5. CDR3 sequence reads: CASSQGPTSGSSYEQYF. The CDR3 bases are TGCGCCAGCAGCCAAGGTCCCACTAGCGGGAGCTCCTACGAGCAGTACTTC.

This clone was observed once. The J gene is TRBJ1-5, the V gene TRBV27, with 9 bases lining up with TRBD1. The CDR3 runs 15 residues. CDR1 is MNHEY and CDR2 is SMNVEV in the germline V gene (reference sequence). V lost 5 bases to trimming and J lost 3 bases; unmatched junction nucleotides: 5. CDR3 loop: CASSRTGVNNQPQHF. The CDR3, as DNA: TGTGCCAGCAGTCGGACAGGGGTCAACAATCAGCCCCAGCATTTT.

This clone was counted a single time. The genes are TRBV30 and TRBJ2-3; 11 positions agree with TRBD2. Germline V CDR1 and CDR2: GTSNPN, SVGIG (reference sequence). With 5 bases clipped from V and 6 bases from J, the junction kept 10 bases outside the gene matches. The CDR3 is 15 amino acids. CDR3 sequence reads: CAWDPRLAGWDTQYF. The CDR3 nucleotides are TGTGCCTGGGACCCCCGACTAGCGGGATGGGATACGCAGTATTTT.

The J gene is TRBJ2-7, the V gene TRBV20-1; D remains ambiguous. V lost 3 bases, J lost 4 bases, and 4 bases lay in between. The germline gives CDR1 DFQATT, CDR2 SNEGSKA (reference sequence). The CDR3 contains 10 residues. CDR3 nucleotide sequence: TGCAGTGCTAGGTCTTACGAGCAGTACTTC. The encoded protein is CSARSYEQYF.

The chain combines TRBV25-1 with TRBJ2-5; D is undetermined. Germline-derived CDR1 and CDR2 are MGHDK and SYGVNS. Trimming shortened V by 6 bases and J by 7 bases, and 12 bases separated the two germline ends. The CDR3 has 12 amino acids. CDR3 nucleotide sequence: TGTGCCAGCAGGGAAGATTGGGGGACCCAGTACTTC. Amino acid sequence: CASREDWGTQYF.

For the CDR3, the DNA is TGTGCCAGCAGCTTATTGAGCGGAGGACAGGGAAATGAAAAACTGTTTTTT. It encodes CASSLLSGGQGNEKLFF. The J gene is TRBJ1-4, the V gene TRBV5-7, with 8 bases lining up with TRBD1. TRBV5-7 is filed as an ORF, its function uncertain. The CDR3 runs to 17 residues. V lost 2 bases to trimming and J lost 5 bases; unmatched junction nucleotides: 11.

The chain links TRBV19 to TRBJ2-3; TRBD1 agrees at 9 bases. Germline assignment: CDR1 LNHDA and CDR2 SQIVND (reference sequence). Losses at the gene ends were 9 bases for V and 1 base for J; bases not matched to a gene: 2. The CDR3 is 13 residues long. CDR3 amino acids: CASRDRGTDTQYF. For the CDR3, the DNA is TGTGCCAGCCGGGACAGGGGCACAGATACGCAGTATTTT.

The rearrangement uses TRBV27 and TRBJ1-2; possible D gene TRBD1, 6 bases. Germline CDR1 MNHEY, CDR2 SMNVEV (reference sequence). CDR3 length: 14 amino acids. V lost 3 bases and J 7 bases, leaving 15 bases between the germline ends. The CDR3 reads CASSFLGQHSGYTF. The CDR3 nucleotides read TGTGCCAGCAGTTTCCTTGGACAGCACAGTGGCTACACCTTC.

The chain recombines TRBV27 with TRBJ1-1, with a tentative D call TRBD1 (5 bases). There are 16 residues in the CDR3. Germline V gene sequence: CDR1 MNHEY, CDR2 SMNVEV (reference sequence). Trimming pared 6 bases from V and 3 bases from J, leaving 20 bases between. CDR3 in amino acids: CASRRGTGLYDTEAFF. As DNA, the CDR3 is TGTGCCAGCAGGAGGGGTACGGGACTTTATGACACTGAAGCTTTCTTT.

The J gene is TRBJ1-5, the V gene TRBV21-1. TRBV21-1 is described as a pseudogene. The CDR3 consists of 15 residues. CDR3 bases: TGTGCCAGCAGCAAAGTGGGAGGGGCCTATCAGCCCCAGCATTTT. Its translation is CASSKVGGAYQPQHF.

The J gene is TRBJ1-5, the V gene TRBV10-3, with D possibly being TRBD1 (5 bases). The CDR3 sequence is 13 residues long. CDR1 is ENHRY and CDR2 is SYGVKD in the germline V gene. Deletions cut 6 bases from V and 3 bases from J, with 9 bases between. The CDR3 sequence is CAISRDLNQPQHF. In DNA, the CDR3 is TGTGCCATCAGCCGGGACCTCAATCAGCCCCAGCATTTT.

This chain uses TRBV6-4 with TRBJ2-3; D uncertain. Trimming removed 0 bases from V and 0 bases from J, with 7 bases in between. In germline, CDR1 is MRHNA, CDR2 SNTAGT. The CDR3 is made up of 15 amino acids. The CDR3 region is CASSDSHSSTDTQYF. CDR3 in DNA: TGTGCCAGCAGTGACTCGCACTCAAGCACAGATACGCAGTATTTT.

The gene calls are TRBV5-4 and TRBJ2-2; 10 bases agree with TRBD1. Germline lookup yields CDR1 SGHNT and CDR2 YYREEE (reference sequence). The CDR3 has 17 amino acids. V shed 5 bases, J shed 7 bases, and the junction held 14 bases outside the gene matches. The CDR3 region has the DNA TGTGCCAGCAGATCCGATAGGACAGGGGGATTTAACGGGGAGCTGTTTTTT. This gives the protein CASRSDRTGGFNGELFF.

The chain links TRBV28 to TRBJ1-5, with 9 bases identical to TRBD1. Trimming at V came to 5 bases and at J to 2 bases, leaving 13 bases not matched to a gene. The CDR3 sequence is 18 residues long. Per the germline V gene, CDR1 is MDHEN and CDR2 is SYDVKM. The DNA of the CDR3 is TGTGCCAGCAGTACTTTTGGACAGGGGTTGGCAGGCAATCAGCCCCAGCATTTT. This sequence encodes CASSTFGQGLAGNQPQHF. Looking up the rest from reference TRBV28 and TRBJ1-5 gives the full variable domain: DVKVTQSSRYLVKRTGEKVFLECVQDMDHENMFWYRQDPGLGLRLIYFSYDVKMKEKGDIPEGYSVSREKKERFSLILESASTNQTSMYLCASSTFGQGLAGNQPQHFGDGTRLSIL.

V gene TRBV18 combines with J gene TRBJ2-7; TRBD1 matches at 9 bases. V gave up 3 bases and J gave up 2 bases; unmatched junction bases: 8. The CDR3 length is 16 residues. Germline V lookup: CDR1 KGHSH, CDR2 LQKENI. The CDR3 spells CASSPTGGEGTYEQYF. In nucleotides, the CDR3 is TGTGCCAGCTCACCTACAGGGGGCGAGGGGACCTACGAGCAGTACTTC.

V is TRBV9 and J is TRBJ2-5; D is unresolved. The V end was cut by 6 bases, the J end by 4 bases, with 16 bases between. CDR3 length: 14 amino acids. Germline V gene sequence: CDR1 SGDLS, CDR2 YYNGEE. The CDR3: CASNRAESPETQYF. The CDR3 nucleotides read TGTGCCAGCAATCGGGCCGAAAGTCCAGAGACCCAGTACTTC.

The genes are TRBV5-5 and TRBJ2-5, with D maybe TRBD1 (5 bases). Germline CDR1 reads SGHKS; CDR2 reads YYEKEE (reference sequence). CDR3 length: 15 amino acids. The V end lost 0 bases, the J end lost 5 bases, and 14 bases lay between the germline ends. The CDR3: CASSLVWGGSETQYF. The CDR3 coding sequence is TGTGCCAGCAGCTTGGTGTGGGGCGGTTCGGAGACCCAGTACTTC.

V gene TRBV6-1 combines with J gene TRBJ1-2, with D unresolved. V was clipped by 3 bases and J by 2 bases, with 10 bases between them. CDR1 is MNHNS and CDR2 is SASEGT in the germline V gene. The CDR3 extends over 14 amino acids. The CDR3 DNA reads TGTGCCAGCAGTGACAAAGGAGGGAACTATGGCTACACCTTC. This translates into CASSDKGGNYGYTF.

The rearrangement uses TRBV6-6 and TRBJ2-2; D may be TRBD2 (5 bases). Per the germline V gene, CDR1 is MNHNY and CDR2 is SVGAGI (reference sequence). Deletions cut 5 bases from V and 3 bases from J, with 22 bases between. The CDR3 length is 18 residues. This CDR3 is CASSRYPPRGVDTGELFF. CDR3 sequence (DNA): TGTGCCAGCAGTCGTTATCCTCCCCGGGGAGTTGACACCGGGGAGCTGTTTTTT.

A note on this clone: A read error may produce the germline difference seen at one junction end. The gene calls are TRBV7-7 and TRBJ2-5; perhaps D is TRBD1 or TRBD2 (6 bases each). Germline-derived CDR1 and CDR2 are SSHAT and FNYEAQ (reference sequence). The CDR3 spans 16 residues. CDR3 bases: TGTGCTAGCAGCTTAGGGTTGACTAGTAGGGGGGAGACCCAGTACTTC. This encodes CASSLGLTSRGETQYF.

The table lists this clone with a count of one. The chain uses TRBV3-1 (or the pseudogene TRBV3-2) and TRBJ1-5; the D gene is possibly TRBD1 (5 bases). CDR1 is LGHDT, CDR2 YNNKEL, per germline (reference sequence). V was trimmed by 1 base and J by 1 base, leaving 8 bases between them. There are 15 residues in the CDR3. CDR3 nucleotides: TGTGCCAGCAGCCAAGTTTGGGGCAGCAATCAGCCCCAGCATTTT. Amino acids: CASSQVWGSNQPQHF.

The chain carries TRBV3-1 (or the pseudogene TRBV3-2) and TRBJ2-1; 10 nucleotides line up with TRBD2. Unmatched junction bases numbered 13, after V lost 1 base and J lost 10 bases. The CDR3 runs 17 residues. Germline-derived CDR1 and CDR2 are LGHDT and YNNKEL (reference sequence). The CDR3 is CASSQVSLAGPLWEQFF. The CDR3 region has the DNA TGTGCCAGCAGCCAAGTTTCACTAGCGGGGCCCCTTTGGGAGCAGTTCTTC.

This chain connects TRBV28 to TRBJ1-2; TRBD1 aligns across 9 bases. The length of the CDR3 is 12 residues. Per the germline V gene, CDR1 is MDHEN and CDR2 is SYDVKM. With V trimmed by 3 bases and J by 7 bases, 0 bases remained unmatched. This CDR3 reads CASSLTGGGYTF. In DNA, the CDR3 is TGTGCCAGCAGTTTGACAGGGGGTGGCTACACCTTC.

This chain links TRBV5-1 with TRBJ1-1; TRBD1 aligns across 9 bases. With V trimmed by 1 base and J by 0 bases, 19 bases remained unmatched. Per the germline V gene, CDR1 is SGHRS and CDR2 is YFSETQ. The CDR3 length is 21 residues. The CDR3 DNA reads TGCGCCAGCAGCTTGATCCCTCGCGGGACAGGGACTAATTATATGAACACTGAAGCTTTCTTT. Its translation is CASSLIPRGTGTNYMNTEAFF.

The V gene is TRBV21-1, the J gene TRBJ2-1; the D call in the table, TRBD2, was not verified against the DNA. TRBV21-1 is assigned pseudogene status. The CDR3 is 16 residues long. The CDR3 sequence is CASSKGVAGLPNEQFF. As DNA, the CDR3 is TGTGCCAGCAGCAAAGGGGTAGCGGGATTACCCAATGAGCAGTTCTTC.

The CDR3: CASSQELNYGYTF. CDR3 DNA: TGTGCCAGCAGCCAAGAATTGAACTATGGCTACACCTTC. The gene calls are TRBV14 and TRBJ1-2; D remains unclear. The germline V and J ends were trimmed by 0 bases and 2 bases, with 4 bases remaining between them. The CDR3 covers 13 residues. Germline V gives CDR1 SGHDN, CDR2 FVKESK.

This chain links TRBV12-5 with TRBJ1-1; D ambiguous. V lost 1 base and J lost 1, with 4 bases in between. The CDR3 spans 13 residues. Germline CDR1 reads LGHNT; CDR2 reads FRNRAP. The chain's CDR3 is CASGLGANTEAFF. The CDR3 bases are TGTGCTAGTGGTTTGGGTGCGAACACTGAAGCTTTCTTT.